This TCR beta chain emerged from a study of post-analysis software for immune sequencing data (dated by TCRdb to 2015 to 2017). About the investigation overall: Relapsing-remitting, secondary progressive and progressive-relapsing multiple sclerosis were recorded as disease courses, and subtype annotation was lacking for some patients. Patient repertoires were compared against ten to eleven previously published healthy control repertoires from donors aged 6 to 25 years. A subset of samples was prepared in parallel using single-end sample barcoding, then pooled and co-amplified after Illumina adapter ligation. What the work shows at the level of the full study, not this receptor alone: Direct clustering with F measure revealed strong co-clustering of samples prepared in the same batch, which led to a batch-effect correction. Multiple sclerosis patients had significantly lower normalized Chao1 diversity than controls, a result that suggests substantial peripheral T-cell clonal expansion. The control group was slightly older than the multiple sclerosis patient group.

This specimen's time point label, per the study, means: second blood draw from one MS patient after hematopoietic stem cell transplantation. To demonstrate the VDJtools post-analysis software, the study profiled TCR beta repertoires from the peripheral blood of about 13 young patients with multiple sclerosis. Multiple sclerosis patients were children and adolescents aged about 6 to 15 years. Libraries were built with PCR. The sequencer listed for this sample is Illumina HiSeq 2500. To reduce PCR and sequencing biases, unique molecular identifiers were built into the TCR beta cDNA libraries. Per 1 to 10 million input T cells, roughly 500,000 cDNA molecules were obtained, such that each molecule approximated one T cell. The patient libraries were prepared and sequenced with the same protocol used for the earlier healthy control dataset. Samples belonging to the same batch were prepared together, multiplexed and sequenced on a shared HiSeq lane. Per the authors' processing: Raw barcoded reads were processed with MIGEC, and single-read molecular identifier groups were discarded before consensus assembly and CDR3 extraction. VDJtools was used for post-analysis of the clonotype tables, and diversity was normalized by down-sampling every dataset to the size of the smallest sample. To correct batch-related cross-sample contamination, repertoire overlap clustering matched CDR3 amino acid sequences but not nucleotide sequences. TCRdb cleaned the public reads at Q25 with fastp, built clones with MiXCR and kept in-frame beta chains. Each CDR3 protein appears once, grouped with its most common genes and DNA. These V and J calls derive from TCRdb rather than the authors' analysis. The sample profile shows around 160,000 distinct CDR3 sequences; 36% of them were found once. Of the sample, 25% to 35% is held by the ten largest clones.

Regarding this clonotype: What antigen it recognizes has not been identified. Base quality data are lacking; no much larger clone is found one base away.

The source material was blood, sampled after autologous hematopoietic stem cell transplantation. The sequence derives from a girl between 10 and 17 years old with multiple sclerosis. Donor details come from another sample of the same person, matched by shared clones.

The bases are TGCGCCAGCAGTCCGGGACTAGCGCATTACAATGAGCAGTTCTTC. It is translated as CASSPGLAHYNEQFF. Recombination linked TRBV4-3 to TRBJ2-1; TRBD2 aligns with 10 central bases. Trimming takes 6 bases off V and 4 bases off J; junction bases not matched to a gene: 6. CDR1 and CDR2, per the germline V gene, are LGHNA and YSLEER. Inclusive of the bounding cysteine and phenylalanine, the CDR3 is 15 residues long. Solely the CDR3 DNA is kept, with 45 bases framed from the first base.